One sample yielded the 10 T cell receptor beta chains listed below, sequenced in a study of T-cell reconstitution after alpha-beta-depleted transplantation in children. Unique molecular identifiers were incorporated into the prepared TCRbeta library. MiXCR was run by TCRdb on the PCR reads, yielding one entry per CDR3 protein. The sample contains approximately 230,000 distinct CDR3 sequences, 24% of which appear only once. This sample comprised PBMCs, mostly from graft donor cells, obtained 360 days after TCRalphabeta/CD19-depleted stem cell transplant. The receptor set was obtained from a female patient aged 2-10 years who had a stem cell transplant for congenital amegakaryocytic thrombocytopenia, so the T cells may come from the graft donor.

A note on this clonotype: The junction does not match germline at one end; this may be a read error. The rearrangement uses TRBV12-3 or TRBV12-4 and TRBJ1-2; D is unclear. The CDR3 contains 13 residues. The CDR3 sequence: CASSLGGPPGLGF. The CDR3 DNA sequence: TGTGCCAGCAGTTTGGGAGGGCCGCCGGGTTTGGGCTTC.

The rearrangement links TRBV20-1 to TRBJ2-1; the D gene could be TRBD1 or TRBD2 (5 bases each). Trimming removed 5 bases at V and 0 bases at J, with 11 bases between. Germline V gene sequence: CDR1 DFQATT, CDR2 SNEGSKA (reference sequence). This CDR3 region has 14 residues. CDR3 loop: CSAPAGSSYNEQFF. CDR3 sequence (DNA): TGCAGTGCTCCAGCAGGGAGCTCCTACAATGAGCAGTTCTTC.

This chain links TRBV20-1 with TRBJ1-5; TRBD1 might be the D (6 bases). There are 14 residues in the CDR3. Trimming removed 3 bases at V and 3 bases at J, with 12 bases between. The germline V gene encodes CDR1 DFQATT and CDR2 SNEGSKA (reference sequence). The CDR3 nucleotides are TGCAGTGCTAGTCGGACAGTCTACAATCAGCCCCAGCATTTT. It is translated as CSASRTVYNQPQHF.

The CDR3 DNA reads TGCAGCGTTGAAGTAGGCGGACAGACCCAGTACTTC. It yields the protein CSVEVGGQTQYF. V and J are TRBV29-1 and TRBJ2-5, with D unclear. The CDR3 has 12 residues. CDR1 is SQVTM, CDR2 ANQGSEA, per germline. The germline V and J ends were trimmed by 1 base and 6 bases, with 9 bases remaining between them. The variable domain in full, completed from reference TRBV29-1 and TRBJ2-5, reads SAVISQKPSRDICQRGTSLTIQCQVDSQVTMMFWYRQQPGQSLTLIATANQGSEATYESGFVIDKFPISRPNLTFSTLTVSNMSPEDSSIYLCSVEVGGQTQYFGPGTRLLVL.

This clonotype was counted a few times. J is TRBJ2-1 and V is TRBV11-2, with 9 bases matching TRBD2. The trim removed 5 bases at V and 15 bases at J, leaving 11 bases unmatched. The CDR3 sequence is 13 residues long. Germline lookup yields CDR1 SGHAT and CDR2 FQNNGV. The DNA for the CDR3 is TGTGCCAGCAGCATACTAGCGGGCGCGATAGTGTTCTTC. Residues: CASSILAGAIVFF. Using reference TRBV11-2 and TRBJ2-1 for the parts outside the CDR3, the full variable domain is EAGVAQSPRYKIIEKRQSVAFWCNPISGHATLYWYQQILGQGPKLLIQFQNNGVVDDSQLPKDRFSAERLKGVDSTLKIQPAKLEDSAVYLCASSILAGAIVFFGPGTRLTVL.

This clonotype was observed a few times. The V call is TRBV5-4, the J call TRBJ2-7, with TRBD1 matching 7 bases. With V trimmed by 4 bases and J by 6 bases, 10 bases remained unmatched. Germline V gene data show CDR1 as SGHNT and CDR2 as YYREEE (reference sequence). The CDR3 runs 14 residues. DNA for the CDR3: TGTGCCAGCAGCAGGGGACAGTGGTCGGGCGAGCAGTACTTC. Translating gives CASSRGQWSGEQYF.

The gene calls are TRBV30 and TRBJ2-3, with D possibly TRBD1 on 6 matching bases. The germline V gene encodes CDR1 GTSNPN and CDR2 SVGIG (reference sequence). CDR3 length: 12 residues. V was cut by 2 bases and J by 4 bases, with 7 bases left in between. The CDR3 here is CAWSNRADTQYF. The CDR3 DNA reads TGTGCCTGGAGTAACAGGGCAGATACGCAGTATTTT. Combining the CDR3 with reference TRBV30 and TRBJ2-3 gives the whole variable domain SQTIHQWPATLVQPVGSPLSLECTVEGTSNPNLYWYRQAAGRGLQLLFYSVGIGQISSEVPQNLSASRPQDRQFILSSKKLLLSDSGFYLCAWSNRADTQYFGPGTRLTVL.

A remark on this clonotype: Without the conserved terminal phenylalanine or tryptophan, this CDR3 likely stems from a read error. It is unclear where the CDR3 begins or ends on the DNA, so no DNA is shown, and the CDR3 is as TCRdb lists it. The chain's CDR3 is CSAMGIRDREKL. The chain has TRBV20-1 and TRBJ2-3; the D call of TRBD1 is as the table states it, not checked on the DNA. Germline CDR1 reads DFQATT; CDR2 reads SNEGSKA (reference sequence). The CDR3 has 12 amino acids, counting both end residues.

This clonotype showed up just a few times. The chain recombines TRBV5-4 with TRBJ2-1; 12 nucleotides match TRBD2. Germline CDR1 and CDR2: SGHNT and YYREEE (reference sequence). After removal of 7 bases from V and 7 bases from J, the junction contained 18 bases not matched to a gene. The CDR3 is 18 amino acids. The CDR3 sequence: CASAPPGRLAGVPNEQFF. The CDR3 DNA follows: TGTGCCAGCGCCCCCCCTGGAAGACTAGCGGGAGTCCCAAATGAGCAGTTCTTC.

The genes are TRBV6-2 or TRBV6-3 and TRBJ1-1; unclear D gene. The CDR3 is 15 residues long. CDR1 is MNHEY and CDR2 is SVGEGT in the germline V gene. The V gene lost 0 bases and the J gene lost 0 bases, with 8 bases spanning the gap. The CDR3 here is CASSYSRGLNTEAFF. CDR3 nucleotide sequence: TGTGCCAGCAGTTACTCTCGAGGGTTGAACACTGAAGCTTTCTTT.